What follows are 32 T cell receptor beta chains derived from one specimen sequenced in a study of technical replicates of blood from several donors. Data came from immunoSEQ multiplex PCR; TCRdb stores just in-frame clones and leaves some out. There are approximately 87,000 clones in the sample; roughly 92% occur only once, and 0.26% lies in the top ten. Sequences were obtained from T cells isolated from PBMCs. The receptor source for this set is a human donor in good health.

This chain joins TRBV2 and TRBJ1-1; D is undetermined. CDR1 and CDR2 from the germline V gene are SNHLY and FYNNEI. V lost 4 bases and J lost 1, with 7 bases in between. The CDR3 loop spans 13 amino acids. CDR3 sequence: CASSVAPNTEAFF. In nucleotides, the CDR3 is TGTGCCAGCAGTGTGGCTCCGAACACTGAAGCTTTCTTT.

The chain joins TRBV19 to TRBJ2-7; 7 bases line up with TRBD2. The V segment lost 6 bases and the J segment 3 bases; nucleotides outside the gene matches: 14. CDR1 LNHDA and CDR2 SQIVND come from the germline V gene (reference sequence). CDR3 size: 16 residues. Here the CDR3 reads CASSPRPTSAFYEQYF. CDR3 coding DNA: TGTGCCAGTAGCCCCCGGCCCACTAGCGCCTTCTACGAGCAGTACTTC.

The chain has TRBV5-1 and TRBJ1-2; D may be TRBD1 (6 bases). CDR1 and CDR2 (germline): SGHRS, YFSETQ. With 0 bases removed from V and 7 bases from J, the gap between germline ends came to 7 bases. This CDR3 has 12 residues. The CDR3 loop reads CASSLEGGGYTF. In DNA, the CDR3 is TGCGCCAGCAGCTTGGAAGGGGGTGGCTACACCTTC. Using reference TRBV5-1 and TRBJ1-2 for the parts outside the CDR3, the full variable domain is KAGVTQTPRYLIKTRGQQVTLSCSPISGHRSVSWYQQTPGQGLQFLFEYFSETQRNKGNFPGRFSGRQFSNSRSEMNVSTLELGDSALYLCASSLEGGGYTFGSGTRLTVV.

The chain recombines TRBV11-2 with TRBJ1-1; D perhaps matches TRBD1 (6 bases). Germline V CDR1 and CDR2: SGHAT, FQNNGV. V was cut by 5 bases and J by 2 bases, with 12 bases left in between. The CDR3 consists of 14 residues. The CDR3 nucleotides read TGTGCCAGCAGCCAACTACAGGGAAACACTGAAGCTTTCTTT. It yields the protein CASSQLQGNTEAFF.

This CDR3 reads CASRPDYVHEQYF. The CDR3 nucleotides are TGTGCCAGCAGGCCTGACTACGTACACGAGCAGTACTTC. The chain recombines TRBV7-9 with TRBJ2-7, with a possible D match to TRBD2 (5 bases). The CDR3 has 13 amino acids. Germline V gene sequence: CDR1 SEHNR, CDR2 FQNEAQ (reference sequence). Trimming pared 6 bases from V and 5 bases from J, leaving 14 bases between.

V is TRBV2 and J is TRBJ2-3; TRBD2 matches 15 bases. CDR3 length: 17 amino acids. Germline assignment: CDR1 SNHLY and CDR2 FYNNEI. V shed 2 bases and J 4 bases; nucleotides not matched to a gene: 4. The CDR3 sequence is CASSERTSGGGSDTQYF. CDR3 DNA: TGTGCCAGCAGTGAAAGGACTAGCGGGGGGGGCTCAGATACGCAGTATTTT.

This chain links TRBV28 with TRBJ1-1; D gene unclear. The CDR3 totals 13 residues. Germline V CDR1 and CDR2: MDHEN, SYDVKM. The V end was cut by 7 bases, the J end by 6 bases, with 15 bases between. CDR3 in DNA: TGTGCCAGCACCTCAGGAGGTAGCGCTGAAGCTTTCTTT. Translating gives CASTSGGSAEAFF.

The sample holds one count of this clone. V usage is TRBV5-6 and J usage is TRBJ2-3, with D uncertain. V was clipped by 4 bases and J by 4 bases, with 7 bases between them. The CDR3 loop spans 12 amino acids. Germline V lookup: CDR1 SGHDT, CDR2 YYEEEE. The CDR3 loop is CASSPTADTQYF. The CDR3 DNA reads as TGTGCCAGCAGCCCCACGGCAGATACGCAGTATTTT.

The chain combines TRBV5-1 with TRBJ1-1; 11 bases agree with TRBD1. V lost 3 bases and J lost 3; bases outside the gene matches: 16. CDR3 length: 19 amino acids. Germline V gene sequence: CDR1 SGHRS, CDR2 YFSETQ. The CDR3 protein is CASSYGPGQGENSYTEAFF. In nucleotides, the CDR3 is TGCGCCAGCAGCTATGGACCGGGACAGGGGGAAAATAGCTACACTGAAGCTTTCTTT.

This clone was found once. V is TRBV5-4 and J is TRBJ1-2, with 10 bases identical to TRBD1. The germline CDR1 and CDR2 sequences are SGHNT and YYREEE (reference sequence). The CDR3 extends over 16 amino acids. J was trimmed by 2 bases and V by 2 bases; bases with no gene match: 6. The CDR3 sequence is CASSLARDRGNYGYTF. CDR3 sequence (DNA): TGTGCCAGCAGCTTAGCTCGGGACAGGGGCAACTATGGCTACACCTTC.

This clone was seen just once. The V call is TRBV5-1, the J call TRBJ2-7; D call uncertain. The CDR3 is 12 residues long. Germline V CDR1 and CDR2: SGHRS, YFSETQ. Trimming removed 2 bases at V and 3 bases at J, with 6 bases between. The CDR3 sequence is CASSLSSYEQYF. Here the CDR3 DNA reads TGCGCCAGCAGCTTATCTAGCTACGAGCAGTACTTC.

The chain joins TRBV5-1 to TRBJ1-2; D is unclear. Germline loops: CDR1 SGHRS, CDR2 YFSETQ. This CDR3 has 13 amino acids. Trimming pared 0 bases from V and 8 bases from J, leaving 11 bases between. CDR3 in amino acids: CASSLVGEWGYTF. The DNA for the CDR3 is TGCGCCAGCAGCTTGGTCGGGGAATGGGGCTACACCTTC.

V gene TRBV7-9 combines with J gene TRBJ2-5, with 8 bases aligning to TRBD1. This CDR3 is built from 13 residues. Germline V gene lookup returns CDR1 SEHNR and CDR2 FQNEAQ (reference sequence). V lost 3 bases and J lost 5; bases outside the gene matches: 2. The CDR3, as DNA: TGTGCCAGCAGCTTGACAGGGGAGGAGACCCAGTACTTC. This sequence encodes CASSLTGEETQYF.

This chain's CDR3 is CASSQQGRIETQYF. CDR3 DNA: TGTGCCAGCAGTCAACAGGGGAGGATAGAGACCCAGTACTTC. This sequence joins TRBV6-5 and TRBJ2-5; possible D gene TRBD1, 7 bases. V dropped 5 bases and J dropped 4 bases, with 14 bases sitting between them. There are 14 residues in the CDR3. Germline CDR1 is MNHEY and CDR2 is SVGAGI.

The chain joins TRBV18 to TRBJ2-7; D perhaps matches TRBD2 (5 bases). Germline CDR1 and CDR2: KGHSH and LQKENI. The CDR3 extends over 14 amino acids. Trimming removed 3 bases from V and 4 bases from J, with 13 bases in between. The CDR3 loop reads CASSPAGIRYEQYF. The CDR3 nucleotides read TGTGCCAGCTCACCGGCGGGTATTCGGTACGAGCAGTACTTC.

The rearrangement links TRBV4-1 to TRBJ2-6; D is possibly TRBD2 (7 bases). The CDR3 is 17 residues long. V was cut by 8 bases and J by 2 bases, with 19 bases left in between. Germline V CDR1 and CDR2: MGHRA, YSYEKL. The CDR3 sequence: CASARGGLLTGANVLTF. CDR3 bases: TGCGCCAGCGCGAGGGGGGGGCTCCTCACTGGGGCCAACGTCCTGACTTTC.

The genes are TRBV6-4 and TRBJ2-3, with 12 positions matching TRBD2. CDR3 length: 15 residues. Germline CDR1 and CDR2: MRHNA and SNTAGT. V gave up 4 bases and J gave up 2 bases; unmatched junction bases: 1. This chain's CDR3 is CASSASGGATDTQYF. The CDR3 nucleotides read TGTGCCAGCAGTGCTAGCGGGGGGGCCACAGATACGCAGTATTTT.

This chain joins TRBV28 and TRBJ1-2; 7 nucleotides line up with TRBD1. V dropped 3 bases and J dropped 6; count of bases not matched to a gene: 13. Germline CDR1 reads MDHEN; CDR2 reads SYDVKM. This CDR3 comprises 16 residues. CDR3 in DNA: TGTGCCAGCAGTTTCAACAGGGGATTCCTGGTGGATGGCTACACCTTC. Amino acid sequence: CASSFNRGFLVDGYTF.

The V call is TRBV5-1, the J call TRBJ2-2, with D perhaps TRBD2 (6 bases). The CDR3 length is 16 residues. The ends were cut back, 0 bases at V and 5 bases at J, with 14 bases in the middle. Germline V CDR1 and CDR2: SGHRS, YFSETQ. The DNA for the CDR3 is TGCGCCAGCAGCTTGGCCGTAGCGGTCGGAACCGGGGAGCTGTTTTTT. It specifies CASSLAVAVGTGELFF.

The chain has TRBV6-5 and TRBJ1-4; the D gene is possibly TRBD1 (6 bases). Trimming took off 4 bases at V and 0 bases at J, with 9 bases between the two ends. The germline gives CDR1 MNHEY, CDR2 SVGAGI. This CDR3 contains 15 residues. The CDR3, as DNA: TGTGCCAGCAGTTCGGACAGTTCAACTAATGAAAAACTGTTTTTT. This codes for CASSSDSSTNEKLFF.

The rearrangement uses TRBV27 and TRBJ1-1; weak D call: TRBD1 (5 bases). Trimming shortened V by 6 bases and J by 4 bases, and 15 bases separated the two germline ends. CDR1 and CDR2 from the germline V gene are MNHEY and SMNVEV (reference sequence). This CDR3 has 14 amino acids. As DNA, the CDR3 is TGTGCCAGCAGATATAAGGGGTGGGGCACTGAAGCTTTCTTT. This sequence encodes CASRYKGWGTEAFF.

V is TRBV9 and J is TRBJ1-1; D gene uncertain. Trimming shortened V by 0 bases and J by 3 bases, and 9 bases separated the two germline ends. This CDR3 is 14 amino acids long. Germline loops: CDR1 SGDLS, CDR2 YYNGEE. The CDR3: CASSVVGSDTEAFF. The CDR3 nucleotides are TGTGCCAGCAGCGTAGTGGGGAGCGACACTGAAGCTTTCTTT.

This clone was detected only a few times. The chain carries TRBV2 and TRBJ1-1; D is perhaps TRBD1 (6 bases). V was shortened by 6 bases and J by 6 bases, with 8 bases between the two germline ends. Germline CDR1 SNHLY, CDR2 FYNNEI. The CDR3 is made up of 11 amino acids. Here the CDR3 DNA reads TGTGCCAGCAGAGCAGGGGCTGAAGCTTTCTTT. Translated: CASRAGAEAFF.

This chain joins TRBV7-2 and TRBJ2-1, with a weak D call TRBD2 (6 bases). Germline CDR1 SGHTA, CDR2 FQGNSA. The CDR3 is 17 amino acids. V lost 2 bases to trimming and J lost 6 bases, with 20 bases between them. CDR3 sequence: CASSLPPGGAGGNEQFF. The CDR3 nucleotides are TGTGCCAGCAGCTTACCGCCAGGCGGGGCCGGCGGCAATGAGCAGTTCTTC.

The chain links TRBV5-1 to TRBJ1-1; no clear D. CDR1 and CDR2 from the germline V gene are SGHRS and YFSETQ. This CDR3 is built from 13 residues. Trimming left V 1 base short and J 5 bases short, with 9 bases between. The CDR3: CASSLMVETEAFF. The DNA for the CDR3 is TGCGCCAGCAGCTTGATGGTAGAAACTGAAGCTTTCTTT.

V usage is TRBV29-1 and J usage is TRBJ2-7; 7 nucleotides match TRBD2. The V segment lost 6 bases and the J segment 0 bases; nucleotides outside the gene matches: 11. The CDR3 runs to 15 residues. Germline V gene lookup returns CDR1 SQVTM and CDR2 ANQGSEA. The CDR3 bases are TGCAGCGTGGGGTACACTAGCGCAAGCTCCTACGAGCAGTACTTC. Translating gives CSVGYTSASSYEQYF.

This clone was observed once. The chain couples TRBV6-6 to TRBJ2-7; 9 bases map to TRBD1. The CDR3 is 15 residues long. V was clipped by 6 bases and J by 5 bases; unmatched bases: 11. Germline CDR1 reads MNHNY; CDR2 reads SVGAGI (reference sequence). Written as DNA, the CDR3 is TGTGCCAGCAGCGATACGGGACAGGGTATCCACGAGCAGTACTTC. Residues: CASSDTGQGIHEQYF.

The chain uses TRBV29-1 and TRBJ2-5; 13 bases match TRBD2. The CDR3 length is 14 residues. CDR1 is SQVTM, CDR2 ANQGSEA, per germline. Trimming removed 4 bases from V and 3 bases from J; junction bases left unmatched: 2. Here the CDR3 DNA reads TGCAGCGTTGGCGGGACTAGCGGGGAAGAGACCCAGTACTTC. Translating it yields CSVGGTSGEETQYF.

The chain links TRBV7-3 to TRBJ1-6; 8 bases map to TRBD1. Germline CDR1 SGHTA, CDR2 FQGTGA. V shed 5 bases, J shed 9 bases, and the junction held 9 bases outside the gene matches. CDR3 length: 15 amino acids. CDR3 bases: TGTGCCAGCAGCCCCCAGGACAGGGTCGGTTCACCCCTCCACTTT. This sequence encodes CASSPQDRVGSPLHF. Full variable domain (rest looked up from reference TRBV7-3 and TRBJ1-6): GAGVSQTPSNKVTEKGKYVELRCDPISGHTALYWYRQSLGQGPEFLIYFQGTGAADDSGLPNDRFFAVRPEGSVSTLKIQRTERGDSAVYLCASSPQDRVGSPLHFGNGTRLTVT.

This sequence joins TRBV6-5 and TRBJ1-4; D possibly corresponds to TRBD1 (5 bases). The germline CDR1 and CDR2 sequences are MNHEY and SVGAGI. The V gene lost 6 bases and the J gene lost 4 bases, with 15 bases spanning the gap. CDR3 length: 15 amino acids. The CDR3 DNA reads TGTGCCAGCAGAACTATCAGGGTTGGTAATGAAAAACTGTTTTTT. Amino acid sequence: CASRTIRVGNEKLFF.

V is TRBV7-2 and J is TRBJ1-3; D gene ambiguous. The CDR3 is made up of 15 amino acids. The germline V gene has CDR1 SGHTA and CDR2 FQGNSA. The V and J ends lost 5 bases and 1 base respectively, with 12 bases between them. CDR3 sequence reads: CASSPLIPSGNTIYF. The CDR3 nucleotides read TGTGCCAGCAGCCCCCTAATACCGTCTGGAAACACCATATATTTT. Using reference TRBV7-2 and TRBJ1-3 for the parts outside the CDR3, the full variable domain is GAGVSQSPSNKVTEKGKDVELRCDPISGHTALYWYRQSLGQGLEFLIYFQGNSAPDKSGLPSDRFSAERTGGSVSTLTIQRTQQEDSAVYLCASSPLIPSGNTIYFGEGSWLTVV.

V usage is TRBV10-3 and J usage is TRBJ2-7; the match to TRBD2 covers 14 bases. V shed 6 bases, J shed 3 bases, and the junction held 7 bases outside the gene matches. From germline, CDR1 is ENHRY and CDR2 SYGVKD. The CDR3 spans 16 residues. The CDR3 loop reads CAIRDRGTSGGYEQYF. The CDR3 DNA sequence: TGTGCCATCAGGGACAGGGGGACTAGCGGGGGCTACGAGCAGTACTTC.